Below, 9 T cell receptor beta chains from the same sample are listed, as sequenced in a study of breast tumors, draining lymph nodes, adjacent tissues. TCRdb reprocessed the multiplex PCR reads via MiXCR and lists one record per CDR3 protein. The sample lists under 350,000 distinct CDR3 sequences, around 30% seen once, with 0.85% to 1.2% in the top ten. The lymph nodes were axillary draining lymph nodes from breast cancer patients. Source material: axillary lymph node tissue. These receptors all stem from a female donor with breast cancer. Some clones in this sample may be carry-over from other donors' samples.

Comment on this clonotype: Relative to the germline gene, one junction end is altered; a read error may explain this. The V call is TRBV4-1, the J call TRBJ2-3; D ambiguous. CDR3 length equals 16 residues. Germline V gene data show CDR1 as MGHRA and CDR2 as YSYEKL. CDR3 coding DNA: TGCGCCAGCGGCCAAGTGTGGGAAAGCTCCTACAATGAGCAGTATTTT. Its translation is CASGQVWESSYNEQYF.

This clonotype turned up a few times. The CDR3 reads CASSLGVIGDAQYF. Written as DNA, the CDR3 is TGCGCCAGCAGCTTGGGGGTGATTGGGGATGCGCAGTATTTT. The chain joins TRBV5-1 to TRBJ2-3; unclear D gene. V shed 0 bases and J shed 10 bases, with 15 bases lying between them. CDR1 is SGHRS, CDR2 YFSETQ, per germline. The CDR3 has 14 residues.

For this clonotype: One junction end disagrees with the germline gene, perhaps due to a read error. This chain connects TRBV6-2 or TRBV6-3 to TRBJ1-3, with D tentatively TRBD1 (6 bases). The germline V gene has CDR1 MNHEY and CDR2 SVGEGT. CDR3 length: 14 residues. The CDR3 is CASNQGRSGDTIYF. CDR3 in DNA: TGTGCCAGCAATCAGGGGCGCTCTGGAGACACCATATATTTT.

On this clonotype: No conserved phenylalanine or tryptophan ends this CDR3, so it is likely a read error. V is TRBV27 and J is TRBJ2-5, with 12 bases lining up with TRBD1. The CDR3 sequence is 16 residues long. CDR1 is MNHEY, CDR2 SMNVEV, per germline (reference sequence). After removal of 1 base from V and 5 bases from J, the junction contained 5 bases not matched to a gene. The CDR3 loop is CASSLYGTGGVETQYL. The CDR3 nucleotides are TGTGCCAGCAGTTTATACGGGACAGGGGGCGTGGAGACCCAGTACCTC.

The table lists this clonotype with many counts. The chain has TRBV10-3 and TRBJ2-5, with 8 bases matching TRBD1. Germline values: CDR1 ENHRY, CDR2 SYGVKD. This CDR3 spans 17 amino acids. Germline trimming cut 5 bases from V and 3 bases from J; bases unmatched to any gene: 14. The CDR3 loop reads CAISNQPATGEEETQYF. CDR3 DNA: TGTGCCATCAGTAACCAACCCGCGACAGGGGAGGAAGAGACCCAGTACTTC.

There are many counts of this clonotype. The J gene is TRBJ2-5, the V gene TRBV11-3; D remains unclear. Trimming pared 5 bases from V and 4 bases from J, leaving 14 bases between. The length of the CDR3 is 14 residues. Germline V lookup: CDR1 SGHNT, CDR2 YENEEA. The chain's CDR3 is CASSPPGSGETQYF. The CDR3 nucleotides are TGTGCCAGCAGCCCACCCGGGTCCGGAGAGACCCAGTACTTC.

This clonotype was observed at least ten times. This rearrangement joins TRBV2 to TRBJ1-2, with unresolved D. V was trimmed by 5 bases and J by 2 bases, leaving 9 bases between them. Germline V lookup: CDR1 SNHLY, CDR2 FYNNEI. The CDR3 loop spans 13 amino acids. The CDR3 spells CASSQTENYGYTF. DNA for the CDR3: TGTGCCAGCAGTCAGACCGAAAACTATGGCTACACCTTC. The whole variable domain, filled in from reference TRBV2 and TRBJ1-2, reads EPEVTQTPSHQVTQMGQEVILRCVPISNHLYFYWYRQILGQKVEFLVSFYNNEISEKSEIFDDQFSVERPDGSNFTLKIRSTKLEDSAMYFCASSQTENYGYTFGSGTRLTVV.

This clonotype has ten or more counts. This chain uses TRBV7-2 with TRBJ2-1; 7 nucleotides agree with TRBD1. There are 14 residues in the CDR3. Trimming removed 5 bases from V and 4 bases from J; junction bases left unmatched: 5. Germline V gives CDR1 SGHTA, CDR2 FQGNSA. CDR3 DNA: TGTGCCAGCAGCAAGTTGGGACAGTACAATGAGCAGTTCTTC. Translated: CASSKLGQYNEQFF.

This clonotype was observed at least ten times. V is TRBV6-5 and J is TRBJ2-1; the match to TRBD2 covers 8 bases. J lost 2 bases, V lost 6 bases, and 6 bases had no gene match. There are 15 residues in the CDR3. The germline V gene has CDR1 MNHEY and CDR2 SVGAGI. As DNA, the CDR3 is TGTGCCAGCAGCCCAACTAGCGGACCCTACAATGAGCAGTTCTTC. It translates to CASSPTSGPYNEQFF.